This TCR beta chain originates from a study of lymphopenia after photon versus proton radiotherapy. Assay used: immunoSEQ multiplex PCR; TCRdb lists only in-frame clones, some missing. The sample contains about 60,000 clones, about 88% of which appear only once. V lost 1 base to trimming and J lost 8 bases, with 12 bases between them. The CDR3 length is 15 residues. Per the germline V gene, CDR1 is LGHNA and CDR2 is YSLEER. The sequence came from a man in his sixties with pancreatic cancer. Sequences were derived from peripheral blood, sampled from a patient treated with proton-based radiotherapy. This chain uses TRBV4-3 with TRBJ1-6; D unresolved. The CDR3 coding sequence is TGCGCCAGCAGCCAAGGCCATTTTAGGGATTCACCCCTCCACTTT. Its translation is CASSQGHFRDSPLHF.